Detailed here is one T cell receptor (beta chain). One junction end does not reproduce the germline sequence, and a read error may be involved. The CDR3 is 16 amino acids. Germline V gives CDR1 SGHRS, CDR2 YFSETQ. The lymph nodes were axillary draining lymph nodes from breast cancer patients. This record belongs to a study of breast tumors, draining lymph nodes, adjacent tissues. MiXCR, run by TCRdb on the multiplex PCR reads, gives a single entry per CDR3 protein. The table has tens of thousands of distinct CDR3 sequences, 25% to 35% seen once; the top ten hold 8.1%. This clonotype was obtained from a female donor with breast cancer. Some clones in this sample may be carry-over from other donors' samples. The chain combines TRBV5-1 with TRBJ2-2, with TRBD2 as a possible D gene (5 bases). Sample: axillary lymph node tissue. CDR3 loop: CASSLVVQANTGELLF. The CDR3 DNA reads as TGCGCCAGCAGCTTGGTGGTACAAGCGAACACCGGGGAGCTGCTTTTT.